What follows describes a single T cell receptor (beta chain). No antigen is known for it. This specimen belongs to a study of beta chain features in type 1 diabetes. About the study: Healthy donors and patients showed comparable age, gender and cell yields.

Every isolated RNA sample was fully reverse transcribed, so sequencing captured expressed TCRB transcripts. Using immunoSEQ multiplex PCR, the repertoire was profiled, and TCRdb retains in-frame clones only, with some absent. This table holds 850,000 to 900,000 clones, roughly 16% found once. Findings and limits, study-wide: When VDJ junctions were examined, type 1 diabetes patients showed fewer insertions and more deletions.

CDR1 is MNHEY and CDR2 is SVGAGI in the germline V gene. The CDR3 runs to 13 residues. V lost 10 bases, J lost 2 bases, and 8 bases stayed unmatched. The sequencing sample was made of naive CD4+ T cells from blood. This receptor was obtained from a woman between 18 and 30 years old in good health. The rearrangement uses TRBV6-5 and TRBJ2-7; 7 nucleotides match TRBD1. The CDR3 coding sequence is TGTGCCACCGTACAGGGGCACCCCTACGAGCAGTACTTC. Translation: CATVQGHPYEQYF.